These 14 T cell receptor beta chains share one sample of origin, sequenced in a study of PD-1 blockade in classical Hodgkin lymphoma. There was relapse after autologous stem cell transplantation in every patient, and there was variation in brentuximab vedotin exposure. Some clones are missing from TCRdb's copy, which holds only in-frame ones; the method was immunoSEQ multiplex PCR. The table has about 110,000 clones, nearly 90% seen once. Here the sequenced sample was peripheral blood mononuclear cells (PBMCs), taken before the second cycle of nivolumab. The receptors were sampled from a human donor with classical Hodgkin lymphoma.

The chain combines TRBV19 with TRBJ2-7; the D gene could be TRBD1 or TRBD2 (5 bases each). The CDR3 is 14 amino acids. The V and J ends lost 3 bases and 5 bases respectively, with 14 bases between them. The germline CDR1 and CDR2 sequences are LNHDA and SQIVND (reference sequence). CDR3 residues: CASSIWGLGDEQYF. DNA for the CDR3: TGTGCCAGTAGTATTTGGGGGTTAGGCGACGAGCAGTACTTC.

This sequence joins TRBV13 and TRBJ1-3; TRBD1 matches 7 bases. Germline-derived CDR1 and CDR2 are PRHDT and FYEKMQ (reference sequence). The trim removed 5 bases at V and 2 bases at J, leaving 12 bases unmatched. This CDR3 comprises 17 residues. The CDR3 coding sequence is TGTGCCAGCAGCCCCAGGGGGGGTTTTCCGCCTGGAAACACCATATATTTT. Its translation: CASSPRGGFPPGNTIYF.

This clone has a handful of counts. The rearrangement joins TRBV4-2 to TRBJ1-1; the D gene is possibly TRBD1 (5 bases). Germline loops: CDR1 LGHNA, CDR2 YNFKEQ. V was cut by 2 bases and J by 1 base, with 17 bases left in between. This CDR3 region has 17 residues. CDR3 residues: CASSQSPELTGNTEAFF. CDR3 coding DNA: TGTGCCAGCAGCCAATCACCCGAACTAACAGGGAACACTGAAGCTTTCTTT.

The V and J genes are TRBV30 and TRBJ1-2; 7 nucleotides align to TRBD1. This CDR3 has 14 amino acids. The germline V gene encodes CDR1 GTSNPN and CDR2 SVGIG (reference sequence). Trimming removed 1 base from V and 4 bases from J; junction bases left unmatched: 6. The CDR3 sequence: CAWSEDRKIYGYTF. CDR3 coding DNA: TGTGCCTGGAGTGAGGACAGGAAAATCTATGGCTACACCTTC.

This chain uses TRBV6-5 with TRBJ2-2; D gene ambiguous. V was pared by 2 bases and J by 7 bases, with 11 bases between. CDR1 and CDR2 from the germline V gene are MNHEY and SVGAGI. The CDR3 is made up of 14 amino acids. CDR3 amino acids: CASSYRAPGGELFF. The DNA of the CDR3 is TGTGCCAGCAGTTACAGGGCTCCGGGCGGGGAGCTGTTTTTT.

This chain joins TRBV5-6 and TRBJ2-6; no clear D. The CDR3 spans 16 residues. Germline V gene sequence: CDR1 SGHDT, CDR2 YYEEEE. The V end was cut by 2 bases, the J end by 2 bases, with 11 bases between. The CDR3 here is CASSLRGVAGANVLTF. CDR3 nucleotides: TGTGCCAGCAGCTTACGTGGGGTCGCTGGGGCCAACGTCCTGACTTTC.

This clone was seen more than once but under ten times. This chain links TRBV10-2 with TRBJ2-1; D not resolved. Germline CDR1 reads WSHSY; CDR2 reads SAAADI. With 7 bases removed from V and 6 bases from J, the gap between germline ends came to 7 bases. This CDR3 has 11 residues. The CDR3 loop is CASTPGNEQFF. Written as DNA, the CDR3 is TGCGCCAGCACCCCCGGCAATGAGCAGTTCTTC.

V gene TRBV25-1 combines with J gene TRBJ2-7; possibly TRBD1 for D (5 bases). CDR3 size: 14 residues. CDR1 is MGHDK, CDR2 SYGVNS, per germline. V lost 5 bases, J lost 4 bases, and 15 bases lay in between. In nucleotides, the CDR3 is TGTGCCAGCAGTACAGGCAAGGGCTCATACGAGCAGTACTTC. Amino acid sequence: CASSTGKGSYEQYF.

This rearrangement joins TRBV28 to TRBJ1-1; 10 bases match TRBD1. The germline CDR1 and CDR2 sequences are MDHEN and SYDVKM. The CDR3 length is 15 residues. Losses at the gene ends were 6 bases for V and 1 base for J; bases not matched to a gene: 5. CDR3 coding DNA: TGTGCCAGCAGCTGGGGGGACAGGGGGAACACTGAAGCTTTCTTT. Translation: CASSWGDRGNTEAFF. Full variable domain (remainder filled in from reference TRBV28 and TRBJ1-1): DVKVTQSSRYLVKRTGEKVFLECVQDMDHENMFWYRQDPGLGLRLIYFSYDVKMKEKGDIPEGYSVSREKKERFSLILESASTNQTSMYLCASSWGDRGNTEAFFGQGTRLTVV.

J is TRBJ1-2 and V is TRBV6-4; D is uncertain. The germline CDR1 and CDR2 sequences are MRHNA and SNTAGT. Trimming stripped 1 base from V and 6 bases from J, with 18 bases between. The CDR3 length is 16 residues. In DNA form, the CDR3 reads TGTGCCAGCAGTGACTTAGCAGGACTAGATTTGGATGGCTACACCTTC. It codes for CASSDLAGLDLDGYTF.

V is TRBV2 and J is TRBJ2-4; no clear D gene. V was clipped by 7 bases and J by 3 bases, with 16 bases between them. Germline CDR1 is SNHLY and CDR2 is FYNNEI. The CDR3 totals 15 residues. CDR3 in amino acids: CASKRSVNIKNIQYF. CDR3 nucleotides: TGTGCCAGCAAGAGGAGTGTGAATATCAAAAACATTCAGTACTTC.

This chain uses TRBV6-4 with TRBJ2-7; D call uncertain. V was cut by 6 bases and J by 1 base, with 25 bases left in between. The CDR3 is made up of 18 amino acids. Germline lookup yields CDR1 MRHNA and CDR2 SNTAGT. CDR3 amino acids: CASSGMAAIGSRSYEQYF. In nucleotides, the CDR3 is TGTGCCAGCAGCGGCATGGCGGCAATCGGGTCGCGGTCCTACGAGCAGTACTTC.

The V gene is TRBV7-2, the J gene TRBJ1-1, with D tentatively TRBD1 (5 bases). Trimming removed 3 bases from V and 0 bases from J, with 14 bases in between. From germline, CDR1 is SGHTA and CDR2 FQGNSA. The CDR3 is 16 amino acids. For the CDR3, the DNA is TGTGCCAGCAGCTTCCCGAGGGGCAGAGTGAACACTGAAGCTTTCTTT. Translated, it gives CASSFPRGRVNTEAFF. Drawing the rest from reference TRBV7-2 and TRBJ1-1, the complete variable domain is GAGVSQSPSNKVTEKGKDVELRCDPISGHTALYWYRQSLGQGLEFLIYFQGNSAPDKSGLPSDRFSAERTGGSVSTLTIQRTQQEDSAVYLCASSFPRGRVNTEAFFGQGTRLTVV.

The chain has TRBV18 and TRBJ2-7, with D perhaps given as TRBD1 or TRBD2 (5 bases each). This CDR3 has 14 amino acids. Trimming cost V 2 bases and J 7 bases, with 15 bases left between them. Germline CDR1 reads KGHSH; CDR2 reads LQKENI. CDR3 DNA: TGTGCCAGCTCACCAAGGGACCTTCTCGGGGAGCAGTACTTC. It is translated as CASSPRDLLGEQYF.